This passage covers 19 T cell receptor beta chains from one sample sequenced in a study of cytomegalovirus exposure and HLA in healthy donors (dated by TCRdb to the late 2010s). The library came from the immunoSEQ multiplex PCR assay. The multiplex PCR relied on a mix of 60 forward primers for TCR Vbeta segments and 13 reverse primers for TCR Jbeta segments. TCRdb stores this immuneACCESS table with in-frame sequences only. Part of the clones is absent; in the studies checked, under half of the shortfall reflects unresolved V genes, and no reason is known for the rest. The sample profile shows approximately 150,000 clones; 77% of them were found once. About 1% of the sample is held by the ten biggest clonotypes. The sequencing input was PBMCs. The receptors come from an older woman in good health and CMV-seronegative.

In its sample, this clone was seen a few times. V usage is TRBV7-2 and J usage is TRBJ1-1; maybe TRBD1 (5 bases). V dropped 4 bases and J dropped 0 bases, with 12 bases sitting between them. Germline values: CDR1 SGHTA, CDR2 FQGNSA. The CDR3 loop spans 15 amino acids. DNA of the CDR3: TGTGCCAGCAGCTCTCAAAGGGGTCTGAACACTGAAGCTTTCTTT. It specifies CASSSQRGLNTEAFF.

This chain connects TRBV7-2 to TRBJ2-3, with D maybe TRBD2 (6 bases). The germline V gene has CDR1 SGHTA and CDR2 FQGNSA. V was trimmed by 5 bases and J by 1 base, leaving 16 bases between them. CDR3 length equals 16 residues. The CDR3 spells CASSLGRGMGTDTQYF. The CDR3 bases are TGTGCCAGCAGCCTGGGCCGCGGGATGGGCACAGATACGCAGTATTTT.

The chain employs TRBV5-1 and TRBJ2-3, with D tentatively TRBD1 (6 bases). Trimming cost V 4 bases and J 8 bases, with 14 bases left between them. Germline values: CDR1 SGHRS, CDR2 YFSETQ. There are 13 residues in the CDR3. Written as DNA, the CDR3 is TGCGCCAGCAGCCCAAGACAGGCGGGTACGCAGTATTTT. Translating it yields CASSPRQAGTQYF.

V usage is TRBV28 and J usage is TRBJ2-3, with TRBD2 matching 12 bases. With V trimmed by 2 bases and J by 2 bases, 2 bases remained unmatched. Germline V lookup: CDR1 MDHEN, CDR2 SYDVKM. This CDR3 has 16 residues. In DNA, the CDR3 is TGTGCCAGCAGTTTAGGACTAGCGGGGTCCACAGATACGCAGTATTTT. This translates into CASSLGLAGSTDTQYF.

This rearrangement joins TRBV4-2 to TRBJ2-1; 7 bases are a match to TRBD2. Germline V gene lookup returns CDR1 LGHNA and CDR2 YNFKEQ. Trimming took 7 bases from V and 8 from J; bases not matched to a gene: 8. This CDR3 is 13 amino acids long. The CDR3 is CASTRVAGDEQFF. The CDR3 coding sequence is TGTGCCAGCACCAGGGTTGCGGGGGATGAGCAGTTCTTC.

The rearrangement links TRBV30 to TRBJ1-5; D possibly corresponds to TRBD1 (5 bases). CDR3 length: 13 residues. From germline, CDR1 is GTSNPN and CDR2 SVGIG (reference sequence). Trimming removed 5 bases at V and 3 bases at J, with 11 bases between. The CDR3 loop reads CAWQGQHNQPQHF. For the CDR3, the DNA is TGTGCCTGGCAAGGACAACACAATCAGCCCCAGCATTTT.

The chain has TRBV9 and TRBJ2-5; D gene uncertain. CDR3 length: 17 residues. CDR1 and CDR2 from the germline V gene are SGDLS and YYNGEE. Trimming removed 0 bases at V and 2 bases at J, with 17 bases between. CDR3 DNA sequence: TGTGCCAGCAGCGTAGCCCCAGGTTCAGGCGTACAAGAGACCCAGTACTTC. Amino acids: CASSVAPGSGVQETQYF.

The J gene is TRBJ1-3, the V gene TRBV10-1; 10 nucleotides align to TRBD1. CDR3 length: 16 amino acids. The V segment lost 8 bases and the J segment 0 bases; nucleotides outside the gene matches: 7. From germline, CDR1 is WNHNN and CDR2 SYGVQD (reference sequence). The CDR3 DNA sequence: TGCGCCAGCGCACGGGACAGGGGAAGCTCTGGAAACACCATATATTTT. Residues: CASARDRGSSGNTIYF.

There are a few counts of this clone. The chain employs TRBV18 and TRBJ2-1; 9 positions agree with TRBD2. Trimming at V came to 3 bases and at J to 6 bases, leaving 24 bases not matched to a gene. CDR1 KGHSH and CDR2 LQKENI come from the germline V gene. The CDR3 is 21 amino acids. This CDR3 is CASSPLLDAKTSGLGRNEQFF. CDR3 DNA sequence: TGTGCCAGCTCACCCCTACTTGATGCTAAGACTAGCGGCCTAGGTCGCAATGAGCAGTTCTTC.

In nucleotides, the CDR3 is TGTGCCAGCAGCTTAGGACAGGGGGCGTTGGACACTGAAGCTTTCTTT. This translates into CASSLGQGALDTEAFF. The chain couples TRBV7-9 to TRBJ1-1; 10 nucleotides agree with TRBD1. This CDR3 is 16 amino acids long. V gave up 1 base and J gave up 3 bases; unmatched junction bases: 5. In germline, CDR1 is SEHNR, CDR2 FQNEAQ (reference sequence).

The rearrangement uses TRBV5-5 and TRBJ2-1; 8 bases align to TRBD1. Per germline, CDR1 SGHKS and CDR2 YYEKEE (reference sequence). Trimming removed 6 bases from V and 3 bases from J; junction bases left unmatched: 5. This CDR3 contains 14 residues. Here the CDR3 reads CASTRTGNYNEQFF. The CDR3 DNA sequence: TGTGCCAGCACCCGGACAGGGAACTACAATGAGCAGTTCTTC.

This clone was counted between two and nine times. The J gene is TRBJ2-2, the V gene TRBV9; the match to TRBD1 covers 7 bases. Germline-derived CDR1 and CDR2 are SGDLS and YYNGEE. V was pared by 0 bases and J by 1 base, with 3 bases of the junction left unmatched. The CDR3 is 16 amino acids. Here the CDR3 reads CASSVDPGGNTGELFF. Written as DNA, the CDR3 is TGTGCCAGCAGCGTAGATCCAGGGGGGAACACCGGGGAGCTGTTTTTT.

This sequence joins TRBV29-1 and TRBJ2-7; D possibly corresponds to TRBD1 (6 bases). This CDR3 spans 16 amino acids. Per germline, CDR1 SQVTM and CDR2 ANQGSEA. V was clipped by 2 bases and J by 5 bases, with 22 bases between them. The CDR3 is CSVELLQGPRVNEQYF. The CDR3 region has the DNA TGCAGCGTTGAATTGCTCCAGGGGCCGCGAGTGAACGAGCAGTACTTC.

The rearrangement links TRBV9 to TRBJ1-2; 9 bases are a match to TRBD1. Germline CDR1 is SGDLS and CDR2 is YYNGEE. Trimming removed 0 bases from V and 4 bases from J; junction bases left unmatched: 7. The CDR3 loop spans 16 amino acids. CDR3 in DNA: TGTGCCAGCAGCGTAGGTCGAGACAGGGGGGGCTATGGCTACACCTTC. It encodes CASSVGRDRGGYGYTF.

The chain is built from TRBV30 and TRBJ1-6, with D possibly being TRBD1 (5 bases). The CDR3 extends over 13 amino acids. V lost 4 bases to trimming and J lost 10 bases, with 14 bases between them. Germline CDR1 is GTSNPN and CDR2 is SVGIG (reference sequence). CDR3 region: CAWNGGSESPLHF. In DNA, the CDR3 is TGTGCCTGGAACGGGGGATCTGAGTCACCCCTCCACTTT.

This chain links TRBV25-1 with TRBJ2-7; no definite D call. Trimming left V 3 bases short and J 2 bases short, with 8 bases between. This CDR3 spans 13 amino acids. Germline CDR1 is MGHDK and CDR2 is SYGVNS. The DNA of the CDR3 is TGTGCCAGCAGTGATGCCGGTACCTACGAGCAGTACTTC. Its protein is CASSDAGTYEQYF.

This clone appeared a single time. The chain links TRBV6-1 to TRBJ1-5; perhaps TRBD1 as D (6 bases). The CDR3 sequence is 14 residues long. Germline-derived CDR1 and CDR2 are MNHNS and SASEGT. V lost 8 bases and J 1 base, leaving 12 bases between the germline ends. The CDR3 sequence is CASFKTGSNQPQHF. CDR3 nucleotide sequence: TGTGCCAGCTTTAAGACAGGCAGCAATCAGCCCCAGCATTTT.

The chain links TRBV15 to TRBJ2-7; 10 positions match TRBD1. Germline loops: CDR1 LNHNV, CDR2 YYDKDF (reference sequence). With 1 base clipped from V and 2 bases from J, the junction kept 2 bases outside the gene matches. CDR3 size: 15 residues. DNA of the CDR3: TGTGCCACCAGCAGAGGCGGGACAGGGGCCTACGAGCAGTACTTC. Its translation is CATSRGGTGAYEQYF. The full variable domain, with the rest looked up from reference TRBV15 and TRBJ2-7, is DAMVIQNPRYQVTQFGKPVTLSCSQTLNHNVMYWYQQKSSQAPKLLFHYYDKDFNNEADTPDNFQSRRPNTSFCFLDIRSPGLGDTAMYLCATSRGGTGAYEQYFGPGTRLTVT.

The V call is TRBV9, the J call TRBJ1-3; a weak D match, TRBD1 (5 bases). Trimming stripped 2 bases from V and 2 bases from J, with 14 bases between. This CDR3 spans 16 amino acids. Germline CDR1 is SGDLS and CDR2 is YYNGEE. CDR3 coding DNA: TGTGCCAGCAGCGTCGGGCAGGGTACTACTGGAAACACCATATATTTT. It encodes CASSVGQGTTGNTIYF.